This entry describes one T cell receptor beta chain. Its specificity is unknown. The treatment: approximately 9-day PBMC culture with coronavirus spike peptide pools or control peptides (ViraFEST assay). The V end was cut by 0 bases, the J end by 7 bases, with 13 bases between. CDR1 and CDR2 (germline): MNHEY, SVGEGT. The CDR3 is 15 residues long. This specimen comes from a study of vaccination and CD4 T cells after COVID-19. Across the whole study: Collection of post-vaccine samples followed dose two by a median approximately 69 days, spanning a range of 14 to 241. Stimulation of the cells used overlapping spike peptide pools from SARS-CoV-2 and from the common cold coronaviruses HCoV-NL63, HCoV-OC43 and HCoV-229E.

With the Oncomine TCR Beta short-read assay, DNA from cultured CD4+ T cells was sequenced. TCRdb itself ran the PCR reads through MiXCR, one entry per CDR3 protein. Among 15,000 to 17,000 distinct CDR3 sequences listed, around three fifths were seen once. The chain uses TRBV6-2 or TRBV6-3 and TRBJ1-5; no firm D call. The receptor was derived from a human donor who had recovered from COVID-19. Sequencing was performed on CD4+ T cells from blood, cultured in vitro. The CDR3 reads CASSYSSIGGQPQHF. As DNA, the CDR3 is TGTGCCAGCAGTTACTCGAGTATCGGCGGGCAGCCCCAGCATTTT.